These 9 T cell receptor beta chains originate from one sample sequenced in a study of response to subunit inactivated influenza vaccine. TCRdb itself ran the RT-PCR reads through MiXCR, one entry per CDR3 protein. Of 600,000 to 850,000 distinct CDR3 sequences in the sample, 12% to 15% were seen once. The sample was PBMCs from blood, taken around 14 days before vaccination. All receptors come from a man aged 50 to 59 who received an inactivated influenza vaccine.

The sample holds a few counts of this clonotype. The rearrangement uses TRBV9 and TRBJ2-5, with D possibly being TRBD1 (6 bases). CDR1 SGDLS and CDR2 YYNGEE come from the germline V gene. This CDR3 has 14 amino acids. With 4 bases removed from V and 2 bases from J, the gap between germline ends came to 12 bases. In nucleotides, the CDR3 is TGTGCCAGCAGCTCCCATGGACAGCAAGAGACCCAGTACTTC. Residues: CASSSHGQQETQYF. The variable domain in full, completed from reference TRBV9 and TRBJ2-5, reads DSGVTQTPKHLITATGQRVTLRCSPRSGDLSVYWYQQSLDQGLQFLIQYYNGEERAKGNILERFSAQQFPDLHSELNLSSLELGDSALYFCASSSHGQQETQYFGPGTRLLVL.

This chain links TRBV28 with TRBJ2-5; weak D call: TRBD1 (5 bases). This CDR3 has 14 residues. Trimming stripped 4 bases from V and 5 bases from J, with 14 bases between. From germline, CDR1 is MDHEN and CDR2 SYDVKM. This chain's CDR3 is CASSSRDFGETQYF. CDR3 bases: TGTGCCAGCAGTTCCAGGGATTTTGGTGAGACCCAGTACTTC.

The J gene is TRBJ2-3, the V gene TRBV7-9; maybe TRBD2 (6 bases). The CDR3 has 14 residues. V lost 7 bases and J 3 bases, leaving 14 bases between the germline ends. From germline, CDR1 is SEHNR and CDR2 FQNEAQ (reference sequence). The CDR3, as DNA: TGTGCCAGCAAATCGGGTAGCGGAACAGATACGCAGTATTTT. Translation gives CASKSGSGTDTQYF.

A few counts support this clonotype. The chain links TRBV2 to TRBJ2-3, with D unclear. V lost 0 bases and J 2 bases, leaving 6 bases between the germline ends. Germline V gene lookup returns CDR1 SNHLY and CDR2 FYNNEI. The CDR3 loop spans 14 amino acids. DNA for the CDR3: TGTGCCAGCAGTGAAGCGCTTTTCACAGATACGCAGTATTTT. The encoded protein is CASSEALFTDTQYF.

This clonotype was counted many times. The genes are TRBV10-3 and TRBJ2-3, with 8 bases matching TRBD1. Germline V gives CDR1 ENHRY, CDR2 SYGVKD. With 10 bases clipped from V and 5 bases from J, the junction kept 14 bases outside the gene matches. The CDR3 consists of 15 residues. CDR3 coding DNA: TGTGCCACCGCCTCCCGACAGGGGCAGGGAGATACGCAGTATTTT. This encodes CATASRQGQGDTQYF.

This clonotype was seen repeatedly, ten times or more. The chain carries TRBV7-9 and TRBJ2-1; 8 nucleotides align to TRBD1. This CDR3 is 14 amino acids long. Per the germline V gene, CDR1 is SEHNR and CDR2 is FQNEAQ (reference sequence). J gave up 0 bases and V 6 bases, and 1 base lay outside the gene matches. CDR3 nucleotides: TGTGCCAGCAGGGGGACAGGCTCCTACAATGAGCAGTTCTTC. Translation: CASRGTGSYNEQFF.

The table lists this clonotype with a few counts. V and J are TRBV6-5 and TRBJ1-5; TRBD1 matches at 10 bases. The CDR3 contains 15 residues. In germline, CDR1 is MNHEY, CDR2 SVGAGI. The V segment lost 2 bases and the J segment 4 bases; nucleotides outside the gene matches: 2. The CDR3 coding sequence is TGTGCCAGCAGTTACAGGGACAGGGGAAATCAGCCCCAGCATTTT. Protein: CASSYRDRGNQPQHF.

In this sample, this clonotype turned up a few times. The rearrangement links TRBV11-1 to TRBJ2-1; 7 positions match TRBD2. Germline trimming cut 4 bases from V and 6 bases from J; bases unmatched to any gene: 18. Germline CDR1 reads SGHAT; CDR2 reads FQDESV (reference sequence). The CDR3 loop spans 18 amino acids. CDR3 nucleotides: TGTGCCAGCAGCTCTAAATCCCCCCTAGCGGCCAACACCAATGAGCAGTTCTTC. This gives the protein CASSSKSPLAANTNEQFF.

This clonotype was seen repeatedly, ten times or more. The rearrangement uses TRBV5-1 and TRBJ2-3; D uncertain. From germline, CDR1 is SGHRS and CDR2 YFSETQ. Trimming shortened V by 0 bases and J by 5 bases, and 10 bases separated the two germline ends. The CDR3 consists of 14 residues. The CDR3 sequence: CASSLEGKRDTQYF. The CDR3 coding sequence is TGCGCCAGCAGCTTGGAGGGTAAGAGAGATACGCAGTATTTT.